The clone carrying this T cell receptor beta chain has more than one count but fewer than ten. The same CDR3 is also encoded by other DNA sequences in this sample. The authors ran unsorted PBMC replicate PCRs on 300 ng DNA, 32,000 or so T cell genomes. Source study methods: In the immunoSEQ data, sequences were junction-only and lacked quality scores, so filtering differed. The repertoire was sequenced with immunoSEQ multiplex PCR; TCRdb's copy has only in-frame clones and lacks some. Clone size and V and J calls were adopted from that table, with D and trimming inferred from the DNA. The sample has under 600,000 clones; around 81% are singletons. The data are from a study of shared clonotypes between healthy human individuals. Germline V gene lookup returns CDR1 SEHNR and CDR2 FQNEAQ (reference sequence). Trimming removed 3 bases at V and 6 bases at J, with 20 bases between. The CDR3 runs to 16 residues.

This chain uses TRBV7-9 with TRBJ1-1; no clear D. This sequence originates from a woman aged 40 to 49 in good health. Some clones in this sample may be carry-over from other donors' samples. Sequenced: PBMCs. The chain's CDR3 is CASSLLEAGGRAEAFF. CDR3 nucleotide sequence: TGTGCCAGCAGCTTGTTAGAGGCGGGCGGCCGCGCTGAAGCTTTCTTT.